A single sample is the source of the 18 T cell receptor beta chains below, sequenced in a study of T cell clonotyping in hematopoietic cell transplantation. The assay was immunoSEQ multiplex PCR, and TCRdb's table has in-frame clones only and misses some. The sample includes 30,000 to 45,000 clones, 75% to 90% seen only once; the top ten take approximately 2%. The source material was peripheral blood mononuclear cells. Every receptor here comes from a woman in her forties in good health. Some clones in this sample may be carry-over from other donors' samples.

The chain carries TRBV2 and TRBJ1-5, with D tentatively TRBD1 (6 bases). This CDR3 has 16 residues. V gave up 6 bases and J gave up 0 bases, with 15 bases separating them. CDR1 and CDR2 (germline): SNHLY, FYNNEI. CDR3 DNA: TGTGCCAGCAGAGAAAAGACAGGATATAGCAATCAGCCCCAGCATTTT. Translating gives CASREKTGYSNQPQHF.

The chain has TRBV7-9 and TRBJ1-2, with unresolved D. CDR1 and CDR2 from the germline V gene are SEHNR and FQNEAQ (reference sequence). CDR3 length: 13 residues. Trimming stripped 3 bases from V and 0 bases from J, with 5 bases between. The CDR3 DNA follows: TGTGCCAGCAGCTTTCAATCTAACTATGGCTACACCTTC. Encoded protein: CASSFQSNYGYTF. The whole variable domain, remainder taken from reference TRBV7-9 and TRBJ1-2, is DTGVSQNPRHKITKRGQNVTFRCDPISEHNRLYWYRQTLGQGPEFLTYFQNEAQLEKSRLLSDRFSAERPKGSFSTLEIQRTEQGDSAMYLCASSFQSNYGYTFGSGTRLTVV.

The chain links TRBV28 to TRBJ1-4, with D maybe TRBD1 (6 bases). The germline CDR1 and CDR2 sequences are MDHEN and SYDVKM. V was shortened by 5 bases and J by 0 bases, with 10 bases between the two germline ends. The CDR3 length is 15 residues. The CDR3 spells CASSLAGATNEKLFF. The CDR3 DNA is TGTGCCAGCAGTCTAGCAGGGGCAACTAATGAAAAACTGTTTTTT.

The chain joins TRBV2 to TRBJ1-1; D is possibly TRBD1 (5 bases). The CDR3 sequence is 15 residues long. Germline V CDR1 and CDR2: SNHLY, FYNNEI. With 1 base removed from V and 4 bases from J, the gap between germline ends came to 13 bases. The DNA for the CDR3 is TGTGCCAGCAGTGAAGAGGGCAGGGTCCGCACTGAAGCTTTCTTT. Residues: CASSEEGRVRTEAFF.

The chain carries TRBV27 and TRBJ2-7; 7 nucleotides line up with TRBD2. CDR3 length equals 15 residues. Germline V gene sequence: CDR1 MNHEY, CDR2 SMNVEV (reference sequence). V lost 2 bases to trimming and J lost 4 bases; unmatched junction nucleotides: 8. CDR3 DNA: TGTGCCAGCAGTTTAAGGGCGGGAGCAATGTACGAGCAGTACTTC. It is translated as CASSLRAGAMYEQYF.

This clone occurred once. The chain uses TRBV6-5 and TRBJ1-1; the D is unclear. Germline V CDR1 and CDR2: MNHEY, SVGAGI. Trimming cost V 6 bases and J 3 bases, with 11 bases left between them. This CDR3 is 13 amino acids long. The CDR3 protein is CASRKDRDTEAFF. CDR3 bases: TGTGCCAGCAGGAAGGACCGCGACACTGAAGCTTTCTTT.

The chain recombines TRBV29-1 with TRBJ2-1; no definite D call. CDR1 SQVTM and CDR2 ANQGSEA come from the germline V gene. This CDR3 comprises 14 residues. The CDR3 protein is CTVVRIVSYNEQFF. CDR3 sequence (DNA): TGCACCGTCGTTCGCATTGTCTCCTACAATGAGCAGTTCTTC.

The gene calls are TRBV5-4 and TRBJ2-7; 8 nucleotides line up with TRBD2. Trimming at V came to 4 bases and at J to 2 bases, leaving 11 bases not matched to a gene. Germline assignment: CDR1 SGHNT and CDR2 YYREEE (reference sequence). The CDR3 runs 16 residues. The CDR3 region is CASSRGQRESPYEQYF. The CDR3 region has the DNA TGTGCCAGCAGCAGGGGCCAGCGGGAGTCGCCCTACGAGCAGTACTTC.

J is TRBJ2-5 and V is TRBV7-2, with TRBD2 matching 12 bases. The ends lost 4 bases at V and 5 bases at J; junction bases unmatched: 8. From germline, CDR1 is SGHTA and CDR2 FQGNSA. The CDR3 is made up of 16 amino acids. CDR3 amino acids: CASSSTPTSGGETQYF. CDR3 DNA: TGTGCCAGCAGCTCCACTCCTACTAGCGGGGGGGAGACCCAGTACTTC.

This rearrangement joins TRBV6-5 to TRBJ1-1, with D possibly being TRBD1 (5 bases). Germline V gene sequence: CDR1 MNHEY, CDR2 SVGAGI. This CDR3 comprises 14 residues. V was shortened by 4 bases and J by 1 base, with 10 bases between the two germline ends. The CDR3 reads CASSSYRRNTEAFF. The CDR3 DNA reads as TGTGCCAGCAGTTCGTACAGGCGGAACACTGAAGCTTTCTTT.

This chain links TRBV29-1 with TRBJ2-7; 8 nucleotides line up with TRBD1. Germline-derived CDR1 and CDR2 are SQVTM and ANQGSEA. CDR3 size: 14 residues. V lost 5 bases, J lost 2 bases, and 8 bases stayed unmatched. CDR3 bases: TGCAGCGTTTGGGGGACAGGAATCACCTACGAGCAGTACTTC. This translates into CSVWGTGITYEQYF.

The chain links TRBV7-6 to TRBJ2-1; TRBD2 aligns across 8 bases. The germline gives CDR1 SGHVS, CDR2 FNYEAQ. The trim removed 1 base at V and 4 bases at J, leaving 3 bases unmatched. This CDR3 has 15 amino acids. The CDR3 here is CASSLGLAGYNEQFF. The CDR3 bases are TGTGCCAGCAGCTTAGGGCTAGCGGGTTACAATGAGCAGTTCTTC.

CDR3: CASSLGQGLNQPQHF. The CDR3 DNA is TGCGCCAGCAGCCTGGGGCAGGGGCTCAATCAGCCCCAGCATTTT. V is TRBV5-1 and J is TRBJ1-5; TRBD1 is a possible D gene (6 bases). Germline V gene lookup returns CDR1 SGHRS and CDR2 YFSETQ. V lost 4 bases and J 3 bases, leaving 14 bases between the germline ends. This CDR3 region has 15 residues. Based on the CDR3 plus reference TRBV5-1 and TRBJ1-5, the full variable domain is KAGVTQTPRYLIKTRGQQVTLSCSPISGHRSVSWYQQTPGQGLQFLFEYFSETQRNKGNFPGRFSGRQFSNSRSEMNVSTLELGDSALYLCASSLGQGLNQPQHFGDGTRLSIL.

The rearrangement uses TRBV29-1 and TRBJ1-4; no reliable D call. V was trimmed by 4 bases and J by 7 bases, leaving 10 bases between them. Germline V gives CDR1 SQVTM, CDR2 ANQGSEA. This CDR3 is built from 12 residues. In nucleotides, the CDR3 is TGCAGCGTTGGAGGGATAGGTGAAAAACTGTTTTTT. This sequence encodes CSVGGIGEKLFF.

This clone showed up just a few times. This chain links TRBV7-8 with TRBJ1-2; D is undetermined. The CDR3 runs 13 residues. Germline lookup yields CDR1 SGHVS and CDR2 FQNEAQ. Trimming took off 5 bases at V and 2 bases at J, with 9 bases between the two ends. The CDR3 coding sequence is TGTGCCAGCAGCCCCAGCACGAACTATGGCTACACCTTC. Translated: CASSPSTNYGYTF.

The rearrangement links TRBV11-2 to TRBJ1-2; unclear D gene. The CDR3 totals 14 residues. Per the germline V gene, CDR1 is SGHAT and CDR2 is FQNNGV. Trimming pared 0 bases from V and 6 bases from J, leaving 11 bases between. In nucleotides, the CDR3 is TGTGCCAGCAGCTTAGACCCGGGGAGGGATGGCTACACCTTC. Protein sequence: CASSLDPGRDGYTF.

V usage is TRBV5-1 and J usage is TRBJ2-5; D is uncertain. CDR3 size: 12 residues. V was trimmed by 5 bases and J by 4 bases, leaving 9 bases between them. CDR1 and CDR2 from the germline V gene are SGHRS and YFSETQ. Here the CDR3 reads CASRPAGETQYF. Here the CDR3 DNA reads TGCGCCAGCAGGCCCGCCGGAGAGACCCAGTACTTC.

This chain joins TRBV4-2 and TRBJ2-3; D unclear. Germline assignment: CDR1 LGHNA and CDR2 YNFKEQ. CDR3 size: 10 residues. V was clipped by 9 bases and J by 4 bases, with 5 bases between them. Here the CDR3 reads CASEADTQYF. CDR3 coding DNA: TGTGCCAGTGAAGCAGATACGCAGTATTTT.